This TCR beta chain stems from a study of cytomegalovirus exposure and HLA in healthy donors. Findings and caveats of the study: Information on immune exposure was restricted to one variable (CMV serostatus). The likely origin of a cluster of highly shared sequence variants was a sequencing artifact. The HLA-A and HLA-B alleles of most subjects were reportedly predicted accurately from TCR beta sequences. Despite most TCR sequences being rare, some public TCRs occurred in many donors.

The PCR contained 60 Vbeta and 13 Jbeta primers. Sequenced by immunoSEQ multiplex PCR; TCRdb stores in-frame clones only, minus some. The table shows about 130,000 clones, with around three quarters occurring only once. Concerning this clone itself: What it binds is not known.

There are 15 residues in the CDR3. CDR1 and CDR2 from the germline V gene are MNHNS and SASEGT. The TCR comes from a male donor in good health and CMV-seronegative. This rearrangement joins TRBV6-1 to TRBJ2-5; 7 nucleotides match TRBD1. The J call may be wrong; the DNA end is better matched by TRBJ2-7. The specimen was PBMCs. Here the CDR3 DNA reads TGTGCCAGCAGTGATTGGACAGGCCGAGGCAACGAGCAGTACTTC. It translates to CASSDWTGRGNEQYF.